These 18 T cell receptor beta chains came from one sample sequenced in a study of cytomegalovirus exposure and HLA in healthy donors (dated 2017 in TCRdb). Library construction relied on the immunoSEQ multiplex PCR assay. For the multiplex PCR, a mixture combining 60 forward primers for TCR Vbeta segments and 13 reverse primers for TCR Jbeta segments was used. TCRdb provides this immuneACCESS table in a form limited to in-frame rearrangements. Some clones are lacking; in checked studies, under half of them reflect an unresolved V gene, and why the rest are absent is not known. The sample table records roughly 140,000 clones; roughly 62% of these occur just once. The ten top clones hold more than 4% of the sample. Sequenced sample: PBMCs. These receptors originate from a man aged 55 to 70 in good health and CMV-seronegative.

The chain combines TRBV6-5 with TRBJ2-4; D might be TRBD1 (5 bases). V dropped 2 bases and J dropped 11 bases, with 13 bases sitting between them. Per the germline V gene, CDR1 is MNHEY and CDR2 is SVGAGI. The CDR3 spans 13 residues. Here the CDR3 DNA reads TGTGCCAGCAGTTACGGGGTACAGGAGCTTCAGTACTTC. Protein sequence: CASSYGVQELQYF.

This clone was observed a single time. The chain couples TRBV27 to TRBJ1-3; TRBD1 agrees at 9 bases. The germline CDR1 and CDR2 sequences are MNHEY and SMNVEV (reference sequence). V was clipped by 6 bases and J by 6 bases; unmatched bases: 9. The CDR3 has 15 amino acids. This chain's CDR3 is CASSPGQGSQNTIYF. As DNA, the CDR3 is TGTGCCAGCAGCCCGGGACAGGGCAGTCAAAACACCATATATTTT.

V gene TRBV7-8 combines with J gene TRBJ2-5; 8 bases align to TRBD1. This CDR3 contains 16 residues. Looked up from germline, CDR1 is SGHVS and CDR2 is FQNEAQ. V dropped 0 bases and J dropped 4; count of bases not matched to a gene: 7. CDR3 sequence: CASSLAPDRAPETQYF. The CDR3 DNA sequence: TGTGCCAGCAGCTTAGCCCCGGACAGGGCACCAGAGACCCAGTACTTC.

This clone occurred once. The chain joins TRBV5-1 to TRBJ1-1; 7 bases are shared with TRBD1. The CDR3 contains 15 residues. V gave up 4 bases and J gave up 0 bases; unmatched junction bases: 6. CDR1 is SGHRS and CDR2 is YFSETQ in the germline V gene. Written as DNA, the CDR3 is TGCGCCAGCAGCCCCGCCGGGACAGTGAACACTGAAGCTTTCTTT. Translated: CASSPAGTVNTEAFF.

V and J are TRBV19 and TRBJ2-7; 8 bases agree with TRBD1. J lost 5 bases, V lost 0 bases, and 3 bases had no gene match. The CDR3 is 14 residues long. Germline CDR1 and CDR2: LNHDA and SQIVND (reference sequence). CDR3 region: CASSIEAGGNEQYF. CDR3 bases: TGTGCCAGTAGTATAGAGGCAGGGGGCAACGAGCAGTACTTC.

In its sample, this clone was seen a few times. V and J are TRBV7-2 and TRBJ2-1; TRBD2 matches 14 bases. The CDR3 sequence is 15 residues long. V shed 5 bases, J shed 9 bases, and the junction held 6 bases outside the gene matches. Germline V gene lookup returns CDR1 SGHTA and CDR2 FQGNSA. Here the CDR3 DNA reads TGTGCCAGCAGCCGGGGACTAGCGGGAGATGGTGAGCAGTTCTTC. Its translation: CASSRGLAGDGEQFF. The full variable domain, in which reference TRBV7-2 and TRBJ2-1 provide the parts outside the CDR3, is GAGVSQSPSNKVTEKGKDVELRCDPISGHTALYWYRQSLGQGLEFLIYFQGNSAPDKSGLPSDRFSAERTGGSVSTLTIQRTQQEDSAVYLCASSRGLAGDGEQFFGPGTRLTVL.

This clone has a single count. The genes are TRBV9 and TRBJ2-7; 7 bases agree with TRBD1. The CDR3 has 14 residues. V lost 4 bases and J lost 0; bases outside the gene matches: 4. Germline CDR1 reads SGDLS; CDR2 reads YYNGEE. CDR3 region: CASSPGTASYEQYF. The CDR3 DNA is TGTGCCAGCAGCCCCGGGACAGCCTCCTACGAGCAGTACTTC.

This clone has only a few counts. J is TRBJ2-2 and V is TRBV19; 10 positions agree with TRBD1. Germline assignment: CDR1 LNHDA and CDR2 SQIVND (reference sequence). The trim removed 5 bases at V and 4 bases at J, leaving 10 bases unmatched. This CDR3 spans 17 amino acids. CDR3 loop: CASSEIGTGEGTGELFF. CDR3 in DNA: TGTGCCAGTAGTGAAATAGGGACAGGGGAGGGCACCGGGGAGCTGTTTTTT.

The V and J genes are TRBV5-1 and TRBJ2-7; TRBD2 matches 11 bases. V lost 3 bases, J lost 0 bases, and 2 bases stayed unmatched. CDR1 and CDR2 from the germline V gene are SGHRS and YFSETQ. This CDR3 has 15 residues. The CDR3 DNA follows: TGCGCCAGCAGCTGGACTAGCGGGTCCTCCTACGAGCAGTACTTC. Its translation is CASSWTSGSSYEQYF.

This clone occurred a few times. The gene calls are TRBV7-6 and TRBJ2-2; the D gene is possibly TRBD1 (5 bases). Trimming left V 4 bases short and J 5 bases short, with 8 bases between. Germline loops: CDR1 SGHVS, CDR2 FNYEAQ. The CDR3 totals 13 residues. The CDR3 DNA reads as TGTGCCAGCAGCTCAGGGTCTACCGGGGAGCTGTTTTTT. It yields the protein CASSSGSTGELFF.

The chain employs TRBV19 and TRBJ2-2; TRBD2 matches at 11 bases. This CDR3 comprises 17 residues. From germline, CDR1 is LNHDA and CDR2 SQIVND (reference sequence). Trimming removed 3 bases from V and 1 base from J; junction bases left unmatched: 4. CDR3 amino acids: CASSMLGLAENTGELFF. In DNA, the CDR3 is TGTGCCAGTAGTATGCTGGGACTAGCGGAGAACACCGGGGAGCTGTTTTTT.

The chain carries TRBV6-5 and TRBJ2-2; 7 positions agree with TRBD1. Germline values: CDR1 MNHEY, CDR2 SVGAGI. The CDR3 has 13 residues. Trimming removed 8 bases from V and 13 bases from J; junction bases left unmatched: 13. The CDR3 loop is CASQPTGEWRLFF. CDR3 DNA sequence: TGTGCCAGCCAACCTACAGGGGAGTGGCGGCTGTTTTTT.

The J gene is TRBJ2-5, the V gene TRBV7-2; D remains ambiguous. There are 16 residues in the CDR3. Germline CDR1 and CDR2: SGHTA and FQGNSA. The V end lost 1 base, the J end lost 0 bases, and 12 bases lay between the germline ends. In DNA, the CDR3 is TGTGCCAGCAGCTTAGGGCCCAGATCGTACCAAGAGACCCAGTACTTC. Residues: CASSLGPRSYQETQYF.

This clone occurred a few times. The chain joins TRBV7-2 to TRBJ2-7; D gene unclear. Trimming cost V 1 base and J 6 bases, with 4 bases left between them. Germline lookup yields CDR1 SGHTA and CDR2 FQGNSA. This CDR3 has 11 amino acids. The CDR3 bases are TGTGCCAGCAGCTTAGGGGCCGAGCAGTACTTC. Protein product: CASSLGAEQYF.

This chain links TRBV6-5 with TRBJ2-7; D is ambiguous. In germline, CDR1 is MNHEY, CDR2 SVGAGI. V gave up 0 bases and J gave up 6 bases, with 9 bases separating them. The CDR3 consists of 13 residues. The CDR3 DNA sequence: TGTGCCAGCAGTTACTCCGGGTCGTCCGAGCAGTACTTC. Translating it yields CASSYSGSSEQYF.

The CDR3, as DNA: TGTGCCAGCAGTTACAGGGGCTTGGAGACCCAGTACTTC. Translation: CASSYRGLETQYF. The V gene is TRBV28, the J gene TRBJ2-5, with 7 bases lining up with TRBD1. V trimming: 4 bases; J trimming: 5 bases; junction bases outside the gene matches: 4. The germline CDR1 and CDR2 sequences are MDHEN and SYDVKM. The CDR3 covers 13 residues.

The chain joins TRBV18 to TRBJ2-7, with 7 nucleotides matching TRBD1. V was clipped by 5 bases and J by 6 bases; unmatched bases: 7. CDR1 KGHSH and CDR2 LQKENI come from the germline V gene. The CDR3 has 13 residues. CDR3 loop: CASSGEQGSEQYF. CDR3 DNA sequence: TGTGCCAGCTCAGGAGAACAGGGGTCCGAGCAGTACTTC.

This clone was seen just once. The chain is built from TRBV7-9 and TRBJ2-7; 12 bases match TRBD2. CDR3 length: 14 residues. The germline gives CDR1 SEHNR, CDR2 FQNEAQ (reference sequence). V trimming: 5 bases; J trimming: 6 bases; junction bases outside the gene matches: 5. The CDR3 loop is CASSRGLAGGEQYF. The CDR3 DNA reads as TGTGCCAGCAGCCGGGGACTAGCGGGTGGCGAGCAGTACTTC.